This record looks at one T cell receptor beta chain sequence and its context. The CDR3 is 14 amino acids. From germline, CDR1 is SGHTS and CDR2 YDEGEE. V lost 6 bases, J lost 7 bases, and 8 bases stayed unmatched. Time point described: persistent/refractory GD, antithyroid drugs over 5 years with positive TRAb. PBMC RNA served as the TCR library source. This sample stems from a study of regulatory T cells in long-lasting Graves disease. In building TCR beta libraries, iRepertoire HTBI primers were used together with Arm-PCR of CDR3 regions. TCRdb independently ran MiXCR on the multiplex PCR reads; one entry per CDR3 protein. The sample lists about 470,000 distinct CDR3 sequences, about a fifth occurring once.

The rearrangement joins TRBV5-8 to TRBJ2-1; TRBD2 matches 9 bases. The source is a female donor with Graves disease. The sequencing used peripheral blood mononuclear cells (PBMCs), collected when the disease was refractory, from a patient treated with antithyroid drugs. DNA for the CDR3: TGTGCCAGCACACCTGGACTAGCGAATAATGAGCAGTTCTTC. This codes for CASTPGLANNEQFF.